Presented here are 12 T cell receptor beta chains from one specimen sequenced in a study of long-term antiretroviral therapy in people with HIV. They ran version v3.0 of the immunoSEQ assay at survey level. Measured with immunoSEQ multiplex PCR; TCRdb has only the in-frame clones, and not every one. The sample lists fewer than 20,000 clones; around 81% were seen once. The source was unsorted PBMCs, collected 0.3 years before starting antiretroviral therapy. Every receptor here comes from a man aged 50 to 60 with HIV.

The genes are TRBV28 and TRBJ2-7, with 11 bases identical to TRBD1. Germline assignment: CDR1 MDHEN and CDR2 SYDVKM. Trimming at V came to 1 base and at J to 4 bases, leaving 6 bases not matched to a gene. The CDR3 consists of 16 residues. The DNA of the CDR3 is TGTGCCAGCAGTTTATCTTGGGACAGGGGGTTATACGAGCAGTACTTC. Translation gives CASSLSWDRGLYEQYF.

The chain is built from TRBV5-8 and TRBJ2-7, with unresolved D. This CDR3 spans 10 amino acids. Trimming took 2 bases from V and 4 from J, leaving 1 base between them. CDR1 and CDR2 (germline): SGHTS, YDEGEE. CDR3 loop: CASSFYEQYF. CDR3 nucleotides: TGTGCCAGCAGCTTTTACGAGCAGTACTTC.

CDR3 amino acids: CASSSRGERFTDTQYF. DNA for the CDR3: TGTGCCAGCAGCAGTAGAGGAGAGAGATTCACAGATACGCAGTATTTT. V is TRBV27 and J is TRBJ2-3; D remains ambiguous. V lost 6 bases, J lost 2 bases, and 18 bases lay in between. Germline CDR1 MNHEY, CDR2 SMNVEV (reference sequence). CDR3 length: 16 amino acids.

The chain has TRBV4-3 and TRBJ2-3; 7 nucleotides match TRBD2. CDR3 length: 16 amino acids. The V gene end was trimmed by 1 base and the J gene end by 2 bases; junction bases not matched to a gene: 6. The germline V gene has CDR1 LGHNA and CDR2 YSLEER. CDR3 in amino acids: CASSQALAEDTDTQYF. CDR3 nucleotides: TGCGCCAGCAGCCAAGCCCTAGCGGAAGACACAGATACGCAGTATTTT.

This clone was counted a few times. Written as DNA, the CDR3 is TGTGCCAGCAGCTTAGATGCATCAGGACAGACCTATGGCTACACCTTC. Translation: CASSLDASGQTYGYTF. The chain combines TRBV7-9 with TRBJ1-2; a possible D gene is TRBD1 (6 bases). Trimming cost V 1 base and J 4 bases, with 16 bases left between them. This CDR3 has 16 amino acids. In germline, CDR1 is SEHNR, CDR2 FQNEAQ (reference sequence).

The chain recombines TRBV7-9 with TRBJ2-3; weak D call: TRBD2 (5 bases). The V gene's germline CDR1 is SEHNR and CDR2 FQNEAQ (reference sequence). The CDR3 is 15 residues long. Deletions cut 5 bases from V and 1 base from J, with 13 bases between. In DNA, the CDR3 is TGTGCCAGCAGCGGCTGGGGAGAAGGCACAGATACGCAGTATTTT. Residues: CASSGWGEGTDTQYF.

The J gene is TRBJ2-3, the V gene TRBV4-3; TRBD2 agrees at 7 bases. V gave up 0 bases and J gave up 0 bases; unmatched junction bases: 6. This CDR3 region has 17 residues. CDR1 and CDR2 from the germline V gene are LGHNA and YSLEER. CDR3 sequence: CASSQDMSGVSTDTQYF. The CDR3 DNA follows: TGCGCCAGCAGCCAAGATATGAGCGGGGTTAGCACAGATACGCAGTATTTT.

The chain uses TRBV28 and TRBJ1-1; TRBD1 might be the D (5 bases). V was clipped by 3 bases and J by 0 bases, with 11 bases between them. The CDR3 consists of 15 residues. CDR1 is MDHEN and CDR2 is SYDVKM in the germline V gene. This CDR3 reads CASSFPGEMNTEAFF. For the CDR3, the DNA is TGTGCCAGCAGTTTCCCGGGGGAAATGAACACTGAAGCTTTCTTT.

This clone has only one observation. The chain joins TRBV7-8 to TRBJ1-5; a possible D gene is TRBD1 (5 bases). From germline, CDR1 is SGHVS and CDR2 FQNEAQ. The CDR3 runs to 16 residues. V lost 3 bases to trimming and J lost 0 bases, with 12 bases between them. DNA for the CDR3: TGTGCCAGCAGCTTGGCCGGGACTTATAGCAATCAGCCCCAGCATTTT. Its protein is CASSLAGTYSNQPQHF.

The chain recombines TRBV6-5 with TRBJ2-3; no clear D. The germline V gene has CDR1 MNHEY and CDR2 SVGAGI. This CDR3 contains 16 residues. V lost 4 bases to trimming and J lost 3 bases, with 17 bases between them. The CDR3 here is CASSLRTHTKTDTQYF. CDR3 bases: TGTGCCAGCAGTTTGCGGACGCATACTAAAACAGATACGCAGTATTTT.

The gene calls are TRBV5-8 and TRBJ1-2; D may be TRBD1 (5 bases). CDR1 SGHTS and CDR2 YDEGEE come from the germline V gene. Trimming took off 0 bases at V and 4 bases at J, with 10 bases between the two ends. This CDR3 has 14 amino acids. This CDR3 reads CASSLAVGVYGYTF. The CDR3, as DNA: TGTGCCAGCAGCTTGGCGGTAGGGGTCTATGGCTACACCTTC. The full variable domain, completed using reference TRBV5-8 and TRBJ1-2, is EAGVTQSPTHLIKTRGQQATLRCSPISGHTSVYWYQQALGLGLQFLLWYDEGEERNRGNFPPRFSGRQFPNYSSELNVNALELEDSALYLCASSLAVGVYGYTFGSGTRLTVV.

V and J are TRBV4-3 and TRBJ2-1; D is perhaps TRBD2 (6 bases). Germline V CDR1 and CDR2: LGHNA, YSLEER. The ends were cut back, 2 bases at V and 3 bases at J, with 14 bases in the middle. The CDR3 consists of 16 residues. As DNA, the CDR3 is TGCGCCAGCAGCCAACTGCTACTGGGGGGCTACAATGAGCAGTTCTTC. It codes for CASSQLLLGGYNEQFF.